The 16 T cell receptor beta chains listed next were all sequenced from one sample in a study of T cells after yellow fever vaccination. MiXCR was run by TCRdb on the 5' RACE reads, yielding one entry per CDR3 protein. The repertoire holds some 350,000 distinct CDR3 sequences, 4% seen once, with 20% to 25% in the top ten. The sequences come from PBMCs, collected 5 days after the yellow fever booster vaccination. The receptors originated from a man between 18 and 29 years old who received the YFV17D yellow fever vaccine.

Many counts were recorded for this clonotype. This chain joins TRBV7-3 and TRBJ2-5; TRBD1 aligns across 8 bases. The CDR3 sequence is 19 residues long. The germline V gene has CDR1 SGHTA and CDR2 FQGTGA. Trimming removed 0 bases from V and 1 base from J; junction bases left unmatched: 13. CDR3 bases: TGTGCCAGCAGCTTAACAGCGCCCCACACAGGGGGAACCCAAGAGACCCAGTACTTC. This codes for CASSLTAPHTGGTQETQYF.

This rearrangement joins TRBV15 to TRBJ2-1; 8 bases line up with TRBD2. The CDR3 is 15 residues long. After removal of 1 base from V and 3 bases from J, the junction contained 2 bases not matched to a gene. Germline V gives CDR1 LNHNV, CDR2 YYDKDF (reference sequence). The CDR3 here is CATSRVSGGYNEQFF. The CDR3 nucleotides are TGTGCCACCAGCAGAGTCAGCGGGGGCTACAATGAGCAGTTCTTC.

There are a few counts of this clonotype. This rearrangement joins TRBV7-9 to TRBJ2-3; tentatively, D is TRBD1 (5 bases). Trimming removed 5 bases at V and 2 bases at J, with 14 bases between. This CDR3 region has 15 residues. Germline CDR1 SEHNR, CDR2 FQNEAQ (reference sequence). This CDR3 reads CASSQPRQITDTQYF. The CDR3 DNA reads TGTGCCAGCAGCCAACCTCGACAGATCACAGATACGCAGTATTTT.

The chain carries TRBV7-9 and TRBJ2-7; D remains ambiguous. The CDR3 consists of 13 residues. Germline CDR1 reads SEHNR; CDR2 reads FQNEAQ (reference sequence). Trimming shortened V by 5 bases and J by 2 bases, and 10 bases separated the two germline ends. The CDR3 protein is CASSKRSPYEQYF. The CDR3 DNA follows: TGTGCCAGCAGCAAACGTTCGCCCTACGAGCAGTACTTC.

This clonotype has a handful of counts. The chain has TRBV28 and TRBJ1-6, with D unclear. Germline V gene sequence: CDR1 MDHEN, CDR2 SYDVKM. This CDR3 is built from 15 residues. V dropped 3 bases and J dropped 7 bases, with 13 bases sitting between them. The CDR3 region is CASSLPVEANSPLHF. The CDR3 coding sequence is TGTGCCAGCAGTTTGCCGGTGGAGGCCAATTCACCCCTCCACTTT. Full variable domain (remainder filled in from reference TRBV28 and TRBJ1-6): DVKVTQSSRYLVKRTGEKVFLECVQDMDHENMFWYRQDPGLGLRLIYFSYDVKMKEKGDIPEGYSVSREKKERFSLILESASTNQTSMYLCASSLPVEANSPLHFGNGTRLTVT.

There are a few counts of this clonotype. The chain employs TRBV5-1 and TRBJ2-5, with D perhaps matching TRBD2 (6 bases). From germline, CDR1 is SGHRS and CDR2 YFSETQ. This CDR3 has 13 amino acids. V dropped 3 bases and J dropped 5 bases, with 11 bases sitting between them. CDR3 DNA sequence: TGCGCCAGCAGCTGGGACTCCGCGGAGACCCAGTACTTC. It encodes CASSWDSAETQYF. Full variable domain (outside the CDR3, taken from reference TRBV5-1 and TRBJ2-5): KAGVTQTPRYLIKTRGQQVTLSCSPISGHRSVSWYQQTPGQGLQFLFEYFSETQRNKGNFPGRFSGRQFSNSRSEMNVSTLELGDSALYLCASSWDSAETQYFGPGTRLLVL.

V gene TRBV6-5 combines with J gene TRBJ1-5, with 10 bases matching TRBD1. The ends lost 2 bases at V and 2 bases at J; junction bases unmatched: 0. The CDR3 runs to 15 residues. Germline V gene sequence: CDR1 MNHEY, CDR2 SVGAGI. CDR3 residues: CASSYGTGGNQPQHF. In DNA, the CDR3 is TGTGCCAGCAGTTACGGGACAGGGGGCAATCAGCCCCAGCATTTT.

The chain couples TRBV20-1 to TRBJ1-2; D is uncertain. Germline V CDR1 and CDR2: DFQATT, SNEGSKA (reference sequence). This CDR3 contains 11 residues. The CDR3 region has the DNA TGCAGCACATCCCGCCTTTATGGCTACACCTTC. Protein: CSTSRLYGYTF.

Many counts were recorded for this clonotype. The J gene is TRBJ2-4, the V gene TRBV7-2, with D hard to call. V lost 0 bases to trimming and J lost 0 bases, with 3 bases between them. The CDR3 extends over 14 amino acids. Germline values: CDR1 SGHTA, CDR2 FQGNSA. The CDR3 coding sequence is TGTGCCAGCAGCTTAGCGGCAGCCAAAAACATTCAGTACTTC. Residues: CASSLAAAKNIQYF.

The chain has TRBV6-1 and TRBJ1-6; no clear D gene. Trimming left V 8 bases short and J 4 bases short, with 15 bases between. From germline, CDR1 is MNHNS and CDR2 SASEGT. CDR3 length: 15 residues. The chain's CDR3 is CASSLERGYNSPLHF. CDR3 in DNA: TGTGCCAGCTCCCTTGAAAGAGGATATAATTCACCCCTCCACTTT.

This clonotype was detected ten times or more. V and J are TRBV9 and TRBJ2-1; 7 bases agree with TRBD1. Germline CDR1 and CDR2: SGDLS and YYNGEE. The CDR3 has 15 amino acids. The V segment lost 4 bases and the J segment 0 bases; nucleotides outside the gene matches: 4. CDR3 in amino acids: CASSSTGSSYNEQFF. The CDR3, as DNA: TGTGCCAGCAGCTCGACAGGGAGCTCCTACAATGAGCAGTTCTTC.

This clonotype was counted between two and nine times. The chain combines TRBV20-1 with TRBJ2-5; 8 bases agree with TRBD1. Germline V lookup: CDR1 DFQATT, CDR2 SNEGSKA (reference sequence). Trimming at V came to 5 bases and at J to 2 bases, leaving 13 bases not matched to a gene. This CDR3 spans 16 amino acids. DNA of the CDR3: TGCAGTGCTTGGGGGTCTCGCGGGACAGGACAAGAGACCCAGTACTTC. Translation gives CSAWGSRGTGQETQYF.

The table lists this clonotype with many counts. This chain connects TRBV5-1 to TRBJ2-5, with 8 bases lining up with TRBD2. CDR3 length equals 14 residues. V shed 4 bases and J 1 base; nucleotides not matched to a gene: 3. Germline-derived CDR1 and CDR2 are SGHRS and YFSETQ. CDR3 sequence (DNA): TGCGCCAGCAGCGTAGGGACTAGCCAAGAGACCCAGTACTTC. It translates to CASSVGTSQETQYF.

At least ten counts were recorded for this clonotype. J is TRBJ2-7 and V is TRBV5-5; perhaps D is TRBD1 or TRBD2 (6 bases each). In germline, CDR1 is SGHKS, CDR2 YYEKEE (reference sequence). The CDR3 is 12 amino acids. V gave up 4 bases and J gave up 9 bases, with 14 bases separating them. In nucleotides, the CDR3 is TGTGCCAGCAGCCAACAGGGAGGATTGCAGTACGTC. The encoded protein is CASSQQGGLQYV.

This clonotype was observed many times. This chain uses TRBV7-3 with TRBJ2-1; TRBD2 matches 9 bases. J was trimmed by 6 bases and V by 8 bases; bases with no gene match: 8. CDR3 length equals 14 residues. Germline loops: CDR1 SGHTA, CDR2 FQGTGA. The CDR3 sequence is CASRAGGLFNEQFF. The CDR3 DNA reads as TGTGCCAGCCGGGCGGGGGGGCTTTTCAATGAGCAGTTCTTC.

This clonotype was recorded a few times. The chain has TRBV18 and TRBJ2-4; 13 nucleotides match TRBD2. Germline CDR1 and CDR2: KGHSH and LQKENI. V lost 3 bases and J lost 7; bases outside the gene matches: 12. CDR3 size: 18 residues. The CDR3 protein is CASSPPPHGLAGENIQYF. CDR3 bases: TGTGCCAGCTCACCGCCACCTCATGGACTAGCGGGAGAGAACATTCAGTACTTC.